This is a list of T cell receptor beta chains from one sample in a study of blood T cells in healthy people across ages. TCRdb itself ran the 5' RACE reads through MiXCR, one entry per CDR3 protein. The sample records approximately 940,000 distinct CDR3 sequences, around 48% being singletons. Sequenced: blood. Receptors were obtained from a man aged 30-40 years in good health. The CDR3 runs from the conserved cysteine through the conserved F or W. A D gene is named only where the DNA matches it firmly. Expanded clones are given a class, and other clones once, few, many or no size at all.

v_gene,abundance,j_gene,d_gene,CDR3nt,CDR3aa
TRBV7-2,.,TRBJ2-5,.,TGTGCCAGCAGCTTACGGACGGAGTTGGCGACAGAGACCCAGTACTTC,CASSLRTELATETQYF
TRBV12-3/TRBV12-4,.,TRBJ2-7,.,TGTGCCAGCAGTTTAGAGGGGGTCGCTCCCTACGAGCAGTACTTC,CASSLEGVAPYEQYF
TRBV10-1,once,TRBJ2-5,.,TGCGCCAGCAGTGAGTCGAGACAGCCCCCTAGGGAGACCCAGTACTTC,CASSESRQPPRETQYF
TRBV7-2,.,TRBJ2-7,.,TGTGCCAGCAGCTTAGAGAGAGGGAGGAGCGAGCAGTACTTC,CASSLERGRSEQYF
TRBV20-1,.,TRBJ2-7,.,TGCAGTGCTAACCCCCATAGGTACGAGCAGTACTTC,CSANPHRYEQYF
TRBV2,.,TRBJ2-1,TRBD2,TGTGCCAGCAGTGAAGCCCTAGCGGGGGGCAATGAGCAGTTCTTC,CASSEALAGGNEQFF
TRBV29-1,.,TRBJ1-3,.,TGCAGCTATCAGGTGGAACTAGGAAACACCATATATTTT,CSYQVELGNTIYF
TRBV28,.,TRBJ1-6,.,TGTGCCAGCACCTCACAGGCAGCGGGTTCACCCCTCCACTTT,CASTSQAAGSPLHF
TRBV20-1,.,TRBJ1-1,.,TGCAGTGCTAAGGGAAACACTGAAGCTTTCTTT,CSAKGNTEAFF
TRBV3-1,few,TRBJ2-1,.,TGTGCCAGCAGCTTCGGGGAGGACTACAATGAGCAGTTCTTC,CASSFGEDYNEQFF
TRBV6-1,.,TRBJ2-4,.,TGTGCCAGCAGTGAAGCGGTCCCTATTCAGTACTTC,CASSEAVPIQYF
TRBV6-2/TRBV6-3,.,TRBJ2-2,.,TGTGCCAGCAGAGGTGGGCTCGGAAACACCGGGGAGCTGTTTTTT,CASRGGLGNTGELFF
TRBV6-1,.,TRBJ2-1,.,TGTGCCAGCAGTGAGACACTCCCCGGGCTAGGGTCCTACAATGAGCAGTTCTTC,CASSETLPGLGSYNEQFF
TRBV6-5,.,TRBJ1-2,TRBD1,TGTGCCAGCAGCCCCGGGACAGGGACCGGCTACACCTTC,CASSPGTGTGYTF
TRBV6-5,few,TRBJ2-7,.,TGTGCCAGCAGTTACAGCTCCGGCAGAGCCTACGAGCAGTACTTC,CASSYSSGRAYEQYF
TRBV5-1,.,TRBJ1-3,.,TGCGCCAGCAGCTTGGCGGCAGACCACCTAATCTCTGGAAACACCATATATTTT,CASSLAADHLISGNTIYF
TRBV9,.,TRBJ1-2,.,TGTGCCAGCAGCGTAACGGGGTTAGATGGCTGCACCTTC,CASSVTGLDGCTF
TRBV4-1,once,TRBJ1-6,.,TGCGCCAGCAGCCAAGCCAGGGAGGATTCACCCCTCCACTTT,CASSQAREDSPLHF
TRBV6-5,.,TRBJ2-1,.,TGTGCCAGCAGTTCCCAAAGGACAGCCTACAATGAGCAGTTCTTC,CASSSQRTAYNEQFF
TRBV7-2,.,TRBJ2-3,.,TGTGCCAGCAGCTCATTGGGGTGGGCGCAGTATTTT,CASSSLGWAQYF
TRBV18,.,TRBJ2-1,TRBD1,TGTGCCAGCTCACCCGGACAGGCGCCCGGGACCAATGAGCAGTTCTTC,CASSPGQAPGTNEQFF
TRBV10-3,few,TRBJ2-1,.,TGTGCCGTAGCTGATGGAGGAAAATACAATGAGCAGTTCTTC,CAVADGGKYNEQFF
TRBV7-2,.,TRBJ1-4,.,TGTGCCAGCAGGGCGACAGTTAATGAAAAACTGTTTTTT,CASRATVNEKLFF
TRBV6-1,.,TRBJ2-5,TRBD1,TGTGCCAGCACGAAGCTCCCCCGACAGGGGTCGGGTAAGCAGTACTTC,CASTKLPRQGSGKQYF
TRBV20-1,.,TRBJ2-4,.,TGCAGTGCTAGAGGCCCGGCGGTAGGACAGACCAAAAACATTCAGTACTTC,CSARGPAVGQTKNIQYF
TRBV27,.,TRBJ2-6,.,TGTGCCAGCAGTTTAAGGCAGGGAGTCGGGGCTGGGGCCAACGTCCTGACTTTC,CASSLRQGVGAGANVLTF
TRBV18,.,TRBJ2-7,.,TGTGCCAGCTCACCAGCGGCTGACTTCTCCTACGAGCAGTACTTC,CASSPAADFSYEQYF
TRBV28,.,TRBJ1-4,.,TGTGCCAGCAACATGGGACTTAGAGGGGCAACTAATGAAAAACTGTTTTTT,CASNMGLRGATNEKLFF
TRBV5-1,.,TRBJ2-1,.,TGCGCCAGCAGCTCCAGAAAGGGGGACTCCTACAATGAGCAGTTCTTC,CASSSRKGDSYNEQFF
TRBV5-1,.,TRBJ1-4,.,TGCGCCAGCAGCTTCGGGGATTCAACTAATGAAAAACTGTTTTTT,CASSFGDSTNEKLFF
TRBV4-3,few,TRBJ2-3,.,TGCGCCAGCAGCCAAGCTACGGCGCTCTTCGAGTCAGATACGCAGTATTTT,CASSQATALFESDTQYF
TRBV12-3/TRBV12-4,.,TRBJ2-3,.,TGTGCCAGCAGAGACACAGCAGATGTGCAATATTTT,CASRDTADVQYF
TRBV6-1,.,TRBJ2-2,TRBD2,TGTGCCAGCACCTGGCTAGCGGGGGGTAACACCGGGGAGCTGTTTTTT,CASTWLAGGNTGELFF
TRBV6-6,.,TRBJ1-4,TRBD1,TGTGCCAGCAGTTCCACTGACAGGGGAGTCACTAATGAAAAACTGTTTTTT,CASSSTDRGVTNEKLFF
TRBV7-9,.,TRBJ2-7,.,TGTGCCAGCAGCTTAGAACACGGCGCCTACGAGCAGTACTTC,CASSLEHGAYEQYF
TRBV29-1,few,TRBJ2-7,TRBD1,TGCAGCGTTGTGCCGCTTAGGACAGGGGTCTCCTACGAGCAGTACTTC,CSVVPLRTGVSYEQYF
TRBV27,.,TRBJ2-5,.,TGTGCCAGCAGTTTCTCCGGGAAAGGGGAGACCCAGTACTTC,CASSFSGKGETQYF
TRBV12-3/TRBV12-4,few,TRBJ1-1,.,TGTGCCAGCAGTCCCGCGGGGGGTAACACTGAAGCTTTCTTT,CASSPAGGNTEAFF
TRBV6-5,.,TRBJ2-3,TRBD2,TGTGCCAGCAGTTACTTGAGCGGGGGGAGCACAGATACGCAGTATTTT,CASSYLSGGSTDTQYF
TRBV7-9,few,TRBJ2-6,TRBD1,TGTGCCAGCAGCGGCACTCGGGACAGGGGTGGATCTGGGGCCAACGTCCTGACTTTC,CASSGTRDRGGSGANVLTF
TRBV12-3/TRBV12-4,.,TRBJ1-4,TRBD1,TGTGCCAGCGGGACAGACCGGGCCTCCGTCCAAAAACTGTTTTTT,CASGTDRASVQKLFF
TRBV11-2,.,TRBJ2-1,.,TGTGCCAGCACCCTGCGGACGTACAATGAGCAGTTCTTC,CASTLRTYNEQFF
TRBV7-9,.,TRBJ2-3,.,TGTGCCAGCAGCGGGGCAGGGACCACAGATACGCAGTATTTT,CASSGAGTTDTQYF
TRBV29-1,.,TRBJ2-1,TRBD1,TGCAGCGTCGGGGACAGGGGGCTTCGAAATGAGCAGTTCTTC,CSVGDRGLRNEQFF
TRBV14,.,TRBJ2-7,.,TGTGCCAGCAGCCCACCGGGACATACCAACTCCTACGAGCAGTACTTC,CASSPPGHTNSYEQYF
TRBV6-5,.,TRBJ1-3,.,TGTGCCAGCAGTTACACCCGGGACCCTGGAAACACCATATATTTT,CASSYTRDPGNTIYF
TRBV10-3,.,TRBJ2-1,.,TGTGCCATCAGTCCCGTCCAAAATAATGAGCAGTTCTTC,CAISPVQNNEQFF
TRBV6-1,.,TRBJ2-7,.,TGTGCCAGCTTACAGCCGTTCTCCTACGAGCAGTACTTC,CASLQPFSYEQYF
TRBV4-2,.,TRBJ2-6,.,TGTGCCAGCAGCCGAATGGACAGCGGATTCTCTGGGGCCAACGTCCTGACTTTC,CASSRMDSGFSGANVLTF
TRBV20-1,.,TRBJ2-7,.,TGCAGTGCTAGGTCCAGCAGGTCCTACGAGCAGTACTTC,CSARSSRSYEQYF
TRBV12-5,.,TRBJ2-4,.,TGTGCTAGTGGTTTGGTACCTCCTACCAACAAAAACATTCAGTACTTC,CASGLVPPTNKNIQYF
TRBV28,.,TRBJ2-2,TRBD1,TGTGCCAGCAGTTCTACCGGGACAGGGGAAGGGGAGCTGTTTTTT,CASSSTGTGEGELFF
TRBV4-2,.,TRBJ2-1,.,TGTGCCAGCAGCCAAGATGAGGGGGGGGCGAATGAGCAGTTCTTC,CASSQDEGGANEQFF